These 3 T cell receptor beta chains came from one sample sequenced in a study of T cell clonotyping in hematopoietic cell transplantation. The time point: recipient sample about 28 days before transplant, after cytoreduction. Libraries were prepared by immunoSEQ multiplex PCR; TCRdb keeps only in-frame clonotypes and omits some of them. The data hold about 18,000 clones, with about 82% observed a single time. The source material was peripheral blood mononuclear cells, sampled before stem cell transplant. The receptors stem from a man aged 45 to 65 with acute myeloid leukemia. Some clones in this sample may be carry-over from other donors' samples.

V usage is TRBV27 and J usage is TRBJ1-2, with 9 bases aligning to TRBD1. Per the germline V gene, CDR1 is MNHEY and CDR2 is SMNVEV (reference sequence). This CDR3 region has 11 residues. J lost 6 bases, V lost 8 bases, and 1 base had no gene match. The CDR3 reads CASWTGDGYTF. The CDR3, as DNA: TGTGCCAGCTGGACAGGGGATGGCTACACCTTC.

The V call is TRBV2, the J call TRBJ2-7, with 11 nucleotides matching TRBD1. The CDR3 extends over 13 amino acids. Per the germline V gene, CDR1 is SNHLY and CDR2 is FYNNEI. V lost 7 bases to trimming and J lost 5 bases; unmatched junction nucleotides: 4. The DNA for the CDR3 is TGTGCCAGCATGAAGGACAGGGGGCACGAGCAGTACTTC. Protein: CASMKDRGHEQYF.

The chain links TRBV7-2 to TRBJ2-5, with 9 bases aligning to TRBD1. V gave up 5 bases and J gave up 5 bases; unmatched junction bases: 15. The CDR3 runs to 17 residues. CDR1 SGHTA and CDR2 FQGNSA come from the germline V gene. This CDR3 reads CASSLLPTGGSGETQYF. CDR3 nucleotides: TGTGCCAGCAGCCTGCTGCCTACAGGGGGCTCGGGGGAGACCCAGTACTTC.